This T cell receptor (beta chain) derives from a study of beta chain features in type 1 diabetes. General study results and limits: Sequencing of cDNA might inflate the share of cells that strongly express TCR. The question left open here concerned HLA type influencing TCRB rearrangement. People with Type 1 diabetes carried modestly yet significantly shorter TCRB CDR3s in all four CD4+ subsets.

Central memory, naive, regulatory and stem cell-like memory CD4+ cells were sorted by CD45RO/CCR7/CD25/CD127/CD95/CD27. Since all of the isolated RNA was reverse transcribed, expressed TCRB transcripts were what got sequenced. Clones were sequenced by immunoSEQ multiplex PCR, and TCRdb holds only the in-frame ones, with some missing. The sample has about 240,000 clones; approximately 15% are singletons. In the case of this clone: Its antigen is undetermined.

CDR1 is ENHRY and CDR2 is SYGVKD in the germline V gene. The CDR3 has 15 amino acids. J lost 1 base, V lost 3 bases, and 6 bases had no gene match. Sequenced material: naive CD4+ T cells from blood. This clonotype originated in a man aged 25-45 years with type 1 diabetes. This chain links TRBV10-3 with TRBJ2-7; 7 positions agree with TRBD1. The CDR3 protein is CAISDAGTESYEQYF. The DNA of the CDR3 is TGTGCCATCAGTGATGCCGGGACAGAATCCTACGAGCAGTACTTC.